This T cell receptor beta chain was recorded in a study of beta chain features in type 1 diabetes. Study context: Patients and healthy donors were similar in age, gender and cell yields. The study examined 107,917,701 sorted cells across all samples. Study results and caveats: The study found moderately but significantly shorter TCRB CDR3s in all four CD4+ subsets of Type 1 diabetes patients.

TCRB transcripts that were expressed got sequenced, as all of the isolated RNA had been reverse transcribed. Deep immunoSEQ sequencing covered naive, central memory and regulatory T cell samples. This table comes from immunoSEQ multiplex PCR, and its TCRdb copy is limited to in-frame clones, with some not included. The data show about 410,000 clones, about 15% seen once. The CDR3 contains 12 residues. Trimming at V came to 4 bases and at J to 8 bases, leaving 3 bases not matched to a gene. CDR1 is SGHDT and CDR2 is YYEEEE in the germline V gene. Concerning this clone itself: The antigen is undetermined.

The clonotype comes from a man aged 30-40 years in good health. The rearrangement joins TRBV5-6 to TRBJ1-2; 9 nucleotides line up with TRBD1. Input material: naive CD4+ T cells from blood. CDR3 sequence reads: CASSPTGGGYTF. CDR3 in DNA: TGTGCCAGCAGCCCGACAGGGGGAGGCTACACCTTC. Using reference TRBV5-6 and TRBJ1-2 for the parts outside the CDR3, the full variable domain is DAGVTQSPTHLIKTRGQQVTLRCSPKSGHDTVSWYQQALGQGPQFIFQYYEEEERQRGNFPDRFSGHQFPNYSSELNVNALLLGDSALYLCASSPTGGGYTFGSGTRLTVV.